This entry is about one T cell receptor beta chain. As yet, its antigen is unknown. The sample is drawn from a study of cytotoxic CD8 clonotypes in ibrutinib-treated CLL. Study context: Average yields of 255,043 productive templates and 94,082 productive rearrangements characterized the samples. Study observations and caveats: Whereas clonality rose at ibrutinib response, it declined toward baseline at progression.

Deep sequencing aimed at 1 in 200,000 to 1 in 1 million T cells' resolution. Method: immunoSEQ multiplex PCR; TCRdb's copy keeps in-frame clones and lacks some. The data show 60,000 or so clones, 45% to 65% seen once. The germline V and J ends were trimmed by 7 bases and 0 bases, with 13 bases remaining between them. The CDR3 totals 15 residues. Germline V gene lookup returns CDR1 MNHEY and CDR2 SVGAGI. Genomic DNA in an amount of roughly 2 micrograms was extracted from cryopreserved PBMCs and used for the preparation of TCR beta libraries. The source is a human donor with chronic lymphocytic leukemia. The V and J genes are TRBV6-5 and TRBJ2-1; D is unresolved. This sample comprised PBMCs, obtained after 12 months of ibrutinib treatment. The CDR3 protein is CASTSRPSSYNEQFF. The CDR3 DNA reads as TGTGCCAGCACCTCACGTCCCAGCTCCTACAATGAGCAGTTCTTC.